This T cell receptor beta chain was retrieved from a study of OX40 agonist ivuxolimab in advanced cancers. About the study: It was ivuxolimab, an agonistic anti-OX40 (CD134) antibody, that patients were treated with. Head and neck, renal cell, melanoma or hepatocellular carcinoma were the cancers that dose-escalation patients had.

Sequenced by immunoSEQ multiplex PCR; TCRdb stores in-frame clones only, minus some. The sample lists fewer than 20,000 clones, 80% to 85% occurring once. CDR1 LNHDA and CDR2 SQIVND come from the germline V gene (reference sequence). This CDR3 is 15 amino acids long. Trimming cost V 3 bases and J 2 bases, with 14 bases left between them. The rearrangement joins TRBV19 to TRBJ2-7; D is ambiguous. This sequence was found in an adult with an advanced solid tumor such as melanoma, head and neck, liver or kidney cancer. The material sequenced was CD4+ or CD8+ T cells sorted from blood, taken in a trial of the OX40 agonist ivuxolimab. As DNA, the CDR3 is TGTGCCAGTAGTATTTCGGGTGGAAAAGCCTACGAGCAGTACTTC. It yields the protein CASSISGGKAYEQYF.